One and the same sample provided the 24 T cell receptor beta chains below, sequenced in a study of blood T cell repertoires in COVID-19. Produced via immunoSEQ multiplex PCR; TCRdb's table is partial and in-frame only. This table holds roughly 180,000 clones, 79% found once. Sequenced input: peripheral blood. These receptor sequences come from a woman aged 55-70 years with COVID-19, enrolled during active disease.

J is TRBJ2-6 and V is TRBV6-5, with a tentative D call TRBD2 (6 bases). CDR1 and CDR2 (germline): MNHEY, SVGAGI. Trimming left V 7 bases short and J 4 bases short, with 14 bases between. This CDR3 is built from 15 residues. The CDR3 loop is CASMRRANGANVLTF. CDR3 DNA: TGTGCCAGCATGAGGAGGGCGAACGGGGCCAACGTCCTGACTTTC.

This chain connects TRBV28 to TRBJ1-2; D gene uncertain. Germline V CDR1 and CDR2: MDHEN, SYDVKM. The CDR3 runs 15 residues. The V end was cut by 0 bases, the J end by 0 bases, with 8 bases between. The CDR3 coding sequence is TGTGCCAGCAGTTTATGGGGAGGGTCTAACTATGGCTACACCTTC. Residues: CASSLWGGSNYGYTF.

In nucleotides, the CDR3 is TGTGCCAGCAGTTACGAGAACCCTAGGCATTTT. This encodes CASSYENPRHF. This rearrangement joins TRBV12-3 or TRBV12-4 to TRBJ1-5; no firm D call. Trimming removed 4 bases at V and 15 bases at J, with 13 bases between. This CDR3 contains 11 residues.

CDR3 protein: CASSGLLGDTQYF. The DNA for the CDR3 is TGTGCCAGCAGCGGCCTACTAGGGGATACGCAGTATTTT. The chain carries TRBV5-4 and TRBJ2-3, with D possibly TRBD2 on 5 matching bases. The CDR3 extends over 13 amino acids. V lost 4 bases and J 6 bases, leaving 12 bases between the germline ends. Germline V gene data show CDR1 as SGHNT and CDR2 as YYREEE (reference sequence).

CDR3 nucleotide sequence: TGTGCCAGCAGCTTACCGGGACAGGGTGTCACCGGGGAGCTGTTTTTT. This sequence encodes CASSLPGQGVTGELFF. The rearrangement links TRBV11-1 to TRBJ2-2; 9 bases fit TRBD1. V gave up 2 bases and J gave up 4 bases; unmatched junction bases: 5. The CDR3 contains 16 residues. Germline CDR1 is SGHAT and CDR2 is FQDESV (reference sequence).

This CDR3 is CASTPDRFGYTF. The CDR3 region has the DNA TGTGCCAGCACTCCGGACAGGTTCGGCTACACCTTC. The V and J genes are TRBV28 and TRBJ1-2, with TRBD1 matching over 7 bases. CDR1 and CDR2 (germline): MDHEN, SYDVKM. With V trimmed by 7 bases and J by 8 bases, 7 bases remained unmatched. The CDR3 is 12 residues long.

The chain employs TRBV11-3 and TRBJ2-5; TRBD1 agrees at 11 bases. The CDR3 is 15 amino acids. Looked up from germline, CDR1 is SGHNT and CDR2 is YENEEA. The ends lost 5 bases at V and 5 bases at J; junction bases unmatched: 7. CDR3 nucleotide sequence: TGTGCCAGCAGCCTTCGGACAGGGGGCGCGGAGACCCAGTACTTC. Amino acids: CASSLRTGGAETQYF.

The rearrangement uses TRBV5-1 and TRBJ2-7, with D unresolved. Trimming removed 3 bases from V and 0 bases from J, with 10 bases in between. The CDR3 is made up of 14 amino acids. Germline assignment: CDR1 SGHRS and CDR2 YFSETQ. The CDR3 reads CASSSIGPSYEQYF. As DNA, the CDR3 is TGCGCCAGCAGCTCGATTGGGCCCTCCTACGAGCAGTACTTC.

The V and J genes are TRBV13 and TRBJ2-7; the D gene is possibly TRBD1 (5 bases). Germline V gene lookup returns CDR1 PRHDT and CDR2 FYEKMQ (reference sequence). Trimming took 5 bases from V and 2 from J, leaving 10 bases between them. The CDR3 sequence is 13 residues long. CDR3: CASSLDRTYEQYF. CDR3 nucleotides: TGTGCCAGCAGCCTCGACAGAACCTACGAGCAGTACTTC.

The CDR3 is CATSDPGQGNTGELFF. CDR3 in DNA: TGTGCCACCAGTGATCCGGGACAGGGGAACACCGGGGAGCTGTTTTTT. The chain employs TRBV24-1 and TRBJ2-2; 9 bases map to TRBD1. Trimming took 3 bases from V and 1 from J; bases not matched to a gene: 2. Germline CDR1 KGHDR, CDR2 SFDVKD. CDR3 length equals 16 residues.

The V and J genes are TRBV27 and TRBJ2-1; the match to TRBD2 covers 9 bases. This CDR3 spans 14 amino acids. The germline CDR1 and CDR2 sequences are MNHEY and SMNVEV (reference sequence). The J segment lost 10 bases and the V segment lost 6 bases, leaving 10 bases of the junction unmatched. The CDR3 sequence: CASSSGTSIREQFF. CDR3 DNA: TGTGCCAGCAGCTCCGGGACTAGCATTCGGGAGCAGTTCTTC.

CDR3 protein: CASRSESAGNTEAFF. In DNA form, the CDR3 reads TGTGCCAGTAGGTCAGAATCGGCAGGGAACACTGAAGCTTTCTTT. The V and J genes are TRBV19 and TRBJ1-1; D unclear. The length of the CDR3 is 15 residues. V lost 6 bases, J lost 1 base, and 15 bases lay in between. Germline CDR1 reads LNHDA; CDR2 reads SQIVND (reference sequence).

The V and J genes are TRBV7-2 and TRBJ2-3; 11 positions match TRBD1. The length of the CDR3 is 17 residues. V lost 4 bases and J lost 3; bases outside the gene matches: 9. The V gene's germline CDR1 is SGHTA and CDR2 FQGNSA. CDR3 protein: CASSSRDRGWWTDTQYF. The CDR3 nucleotides read TGTGCCAGCAGCTCCCGGGACAGGGGGTGGTGGACAGATACGCAGTATTTT.

This clone was detected a few times. The chain joins TRBV3-1 (or the pseudogene TRBV3-2) to TRBJ2-2, with no clear D. The CDR3 spans 12 residues. Germline CDR1 is LGHDT and CDR2 is YNNKEL (reference sequence). Trimming left V 2 bases short and J 5 bases short, with 3 bases between. CDR3 coding DNA: TGTGCCAGCAGCCAACTGACCGGGGAGCTGTTTTTT. Its protein product is CASSQLTGELFF.

The chain recombines TRBV19 with TRBJ2-3; the match to TRBD1 covers 8 bases. V lost 9 bases, J lost 1 base, and 9 bases stayed unmatched. Germline values: CDR1 LNHDA, CDR2 SQIVND (reference sequence). The CDR3 is made up of 15 amino acids. The CDR3 region has the DNA TGTGCCAGCAGCCCGGACAGGGCGGGCACAGATACGCAGTATTTT. Protein product: CASSPDRAGTDTQYF.

The genes are TRBV27 and TRBJ2-3; the D gene is possibly TRBD1 (6 bases). The CDR3 loop spans 14 amino acids. Trimming took off 2 bases at V and 5 bases at J, with 11 bases between the two ends. Germline V CDR1 and CDR2: MNHEY, SMNVEV (reference sequence). CDR3 amino acids: CASSLGQGIDTQYF. As DNA, the CDR3 is TGTGCCAGCAGTTTAGGCCAGGGGATAGATACGCAGTATTTT.

V usage is TRBV27 and J usage is TRBJ1-5, with 7 positions matching TRBD1. This CDR3 is built from 15 residues. Germline CDR1 is MNHEY and CDR2 is SMNVEV (reference sequence). The V segment lost 0 bases and the J segment 1 base; nucleotides outside the gene matches: 0. The CDR3 sequence is CASSLSQGSNQPQHF. CDR3 bases: TGTGCCAGCAGTTTATCACAGGGGAGCAATCAGCCCCAGCATTTT.

DNA of the CDR3: TGTGCCTGGAGTGAGAATAGCTCTGGAAACACCATATATTTT. Its protein is CAWSENSSGNTIYF. This chain connects TRBV30 to TRBJ1-3, with D uncertain. This CDR3 is built from 14 residues. Germline V CDR1 and CDR2: GTSNPN, SVGIG (reference sequence). V dropped 1 base and J dropped 0 bases, with 7 bases sitting between them.

V is TRBV11-2 and J is TRBJ2-1; 9 bases agree with TRBD2. Trimming at V came to 5 bases and at J to 4 bases, leaving 3 bases not matched to a gene. CDR3 length: 14 residues. The germline V gene has CDR1 SGHAT and CDR2 FQNNGV. The DNA of the CDR3 is TGTGCCAGCAGCCTGAGCGGGGGGTACAATGAGCAGTTCTTC. This sequence encodes CASSLSGGYNEQFF.

The chain uses TRBV24-1 and TRBJ1-2, with D tentatively TRBD1 (5 bases). The CDR3 consists of 14 residues. The V end lost 4 bases, the J end lost 5 bases, and 13 bases lay between the germline ends. Germline CDR1 KGHDR, CDR2 SFDVKD. DNA of the CDR3: TGTGCCACCAGTGAGGCCTCAGGGAGGTATGGCTACACCTTC. As protein: CATSEASGRYGYTF.

The chain links TRBV10-3 to TRBJ2-3; possibly TRBD2 for D (5 bases). V was shortened by 4 bases and J by 4 bases, with 6 bases between the two germline ends. Per the germline V gene, CDR1 is ENHRY and CDR2 is SYGVKD. CDR3 length: 12 residues. The CDR3 bases are TGTGCCATCAGTGGAGGGCCAGATACGCAGTATTTT. It is translated as CAISGGPDTQYF.

This clone was seen a few times. This sequence joins TRBV29-1 and TRBJ1-4, with D uncertain. The germline V and J ends were trimmed by 1 base and 8 bases, with 23 bases remaining between them. The length of the CDR3 is 17 residues. Germline CDR1 and CDR2: SQVTM and ANQGSEA. CDR3 DNA sequence: TGCAGCGTTGAAGTTGCTTCCGAGGTGAAGACGAACGAAAAACTGTTTTTT. Translating gives CSVEVASEVKTNEKLFF.

Here the CDR3 DNA reads TGTGCCAGCAGCTTGAGGAGTAGCGGGAGTGGGGAGACCCAGTACTTC. Translation: CASSLRSSGSGETQYF. This sequence joins TRBV7-6 and TRBJ2-5; the match to TRBD2 covers 9 bases. The CDR3 consists of 16 residues. Germline CDR1 SGHVS, CDR2 FNYEAQ. V was pared by 3 bases and J by 5 bases, with 10 bases of the junction left unmatched.

The chain uses TRBV4-2 and TRBJ1-5, with 7 nucleotides matching TRBD1. The CDR3 loop spans 16 amino acids. From germline, CDR1 is LGHNA and CDR2 YNFKEQ. J lost 5 bases, V lost 2 bases, and 9 bases had no gene match. The CDR3 spells CASSQLARGEDQPQHF. In nucleotides, the CDR3 is TGTGCCAGCAGCCAACTCGCCAGGGGGGAAGATCAGCCCCAGCATTTT.